Reported below is one T cell receptor beta chain. What antigen it recognizes has not been identified. The input lacks base qualities; no much larger clone sits a single base away. The sample comes from a study of Ad26.COV2.S vaccination and SARS-CoV-2 variants (dated by TCRdb to about 2021). For context, the study as a whole: Donors in the vaccine arm were drawn from COV1001, a phase I-IIa trial of Ad26.COV2.S in healthy adults that was multicentre, randomized, double-blind and placebo-controlled. Dosing of Ad26.COV2.S was intramuscular, at either 5x10^10 or 1x10^11 viral particles, delivered as one shot or as two shots spaced 56 days apart. TCRbeta repertoire sequencing served as the tool for gauging how specific and how broad the SARS-CoV-2-reactive T cell receptors were following Ad26.COV2.S vaccination. A total of some 30 samples were included in the TCR-sequenced set, comprising about 20 Ad26.COV2.S vaccine recipients, 5 placebo recipients and 8 SARS-CoV-2 convalescent individuals. Trial participants were randomized into five groups of five, in which low-dose or high-dose Ad26.COV2.S was given once or twice, or placebo was given on both occasions. Investigators did not know the trial group allocation while performing experiments and assessing outcomes.

Relative to germline, V is 0 bases shorter and J is 4 bases shorter, with 12 bases between their ends. The germline V gene sets CDR1 to SNHLY and CDR2 to FYNNEI. There are 15 amino acids in the CDR3, from cysteine to phenylalanine inclusive. Just the 45-base CDR3 DNA is kept, in frame starting at base 1. What the study reported, not specific to this receptor: Substantial breadth of spike-specific CD8+ and CD4+ T cell responses was reported after vaccination. It was noted by the authors that total T cell responses may have been underestimated by the TCR breadth and depth analyses. Vaccine and placebo recipients had comparable non-spike TCR breadth, which fits with the vaccine containing only spike. The study was not powered for comparison of responses between vaccine doses or regimens. Higher spike-specific TCR breadth was observed in Ad26.COV2.S recipients than in placebo recipients (P = 0.0014).

The immunoSEQ Assay was the method used to sequence TCRbeta CDR3 regions. After extraction, genomic DNA underwent amplification by bias-controlled multiplex PCR, followed by high-throughput sequencing. Regarding the original processing steps: To quantify the absolute abundance of each unique TCRbeta CDR3 region, sequences were collapsed and filtered. T cell fraction was estimated by normalization of TCRbeta template counts to usable DNA, with usable DNA being measured through amplification of reference genes present in all nucleated cells. Repertoire TCRs were annotated as SARS-CoV-2-specific by exact matching of V gene, CDR3 amino acid sequence and J gene to a known reactive TCR set. MIRA supplied the reference SARS-CoV-2 TCR set, which was filtered for enrichment in COVID-19-positive ImmuneCODE repertoires so that public or cross-reactive TCRs were removed. Using the MIRA antigens, annotated TCRs were further analysed by specific ORF or by position within an ORF. Breadth was defined as the number of annotated unique rearrangements divided by the total number of unique productive rearrangements, and depth was defined as the summed frequency of the annotated unique rearrangements. Two-sided Wilcoxon rank-sum tests were applied when comparing TCR breadth between groups. Here the immuneACCESS table is served through TCRdb, limited to in-frame sequences with V and J called. Missing clones are a known gap in these copies; in checked studies unresolved V genes cover under half, and the rest lacks a known reason. V, J and clone size reflect that table, while D and trimming were determined from the DNA. In all, the sample holds about 430,000 clones, and approximately 92% of those were seen once. 9.5% to 15% of the sample is taken by the ten largest.

The sample's treatment or condition, from its label and the paper: 15 to 20 received Ad26.COV2.S at low or high dose, single or two shots; several received placebo; per-sample allocation not given. For vaccine and placebo recipients, repertoires were sequenced using samples collected on day 63 after the first injection. In Cohort 1b, 25 to 30 adults aged 18-55 years were enrolled at a single site in Boston, USA, between 29 July and 7 August 2020. Ad26.COV2.S was a replication-incompetent adenovirus type 26 vector expressing a prefusion-stabilized SARS-CoV-2 spike protein from the original Wuhan strain.

Sequencing was performed on peripheral blood, taken in a trial of Ad26.COV2.S vaccine versus placebo. This sequence was found in a person between 18 and 65 years old who received the Ad26.COV2.S COVID-19 vaccine or a placebo. The rearranged segments are TRBV2 and TRBJ2-5, with the D gene uncertain. This receptor carries the CDR3 CASSEATDKGETQYF. At the DNA level, the sequence is TGTGCCAGCAGTGAAGCCACAGACAAGGGAGAGACCCAGTACTTC.